This is a list of T cell receptor beta chains from one sample in a study of T cell responses to AZD1222 COVID-19 vaccine. Libraries were prepared by immunoSEQ multiplex PCR; TCRdb keeps only in-frame clonotypes and omits some of them. The sample comprises more than 85,000 clones, approximately 82% of which are singletons, and more than 20% rests with the top ten. This material consisted of peripheral blood, taken on day 0 of AZD1222 vaccination. The receptors shown here come from an adult in good health. Both conserved end residues are part of each CDR3. D genes are given only for firm matches. Size is omitted from some rows. Given values are once, few, many or a class for expanded clones.

D: NA; J: TRBJ1-2; size: once; V: TRBV6-5; CDR3: CASNGRGARYGYTF; DNA: TGTGCCAGCAATGGCCGGGGGGCGCGGTATGGCTACACCTTC
D: NA; J: TRBJ1-1; size: NA; V: TRBV10-3; CDR3: CAITSNFGTEAFF; DNA: TGTGCCATCACATCGAATTTTGGGACTGAAGCTTTCTTT
D: NA; J: TRBJ2-1; size: NA; V: TRBV6-5; CDR3: CASARDGTYNEQFF; DNA: TGTGCCAGCGCTCGGGACGGTACCTACAATGAGCAGTTCTTC
D: TRBD2; J: TRBJ2-7; size: NA; V: TRBV18; CDR3: CASSPMQASGRFSLYEQYF; DNA: TGTGCCAGCTCACCGATGCAGGCTAGCGGGAGGTTCTCCCTGTACGAGCAGTACTTC
D: TRBD1; J: TRBJ2-2; size: NA; V: TRBV28; CDR3: CASRKTGGNGELFF; DNA: TGTGCCAGCAGAAAGACAGGGGGTAACGGGGAGCTGTTTTTT
D: TRBD1; J: TRBJ2-1; size: NA; V: TRBV30; CDR3: CAWNTGVSEQFF; DNA: TGTGCCTGGAATACAGGGGTGAGTGAGCAGTTCTTC
D: TRBD1; J: TRBJ1-2; size: NA; V: TRBV5-1; CDR3: CASSPPGQGQVGYTF; DNA: TGCGCCAGCAGCCCGCCTGGGCAGGGACAGGTTGGCTACACCTTC
D: NA; J: TRBJ1-2; size: NA; V: TRBV2; CDR3: CASKSTGTRGYTF; DNA: TGTGCCAGCAAAAGCACCGGGACAAGGGGCTACACCTTC
D: TRBD1; J: TRBJ1-4; size: NA; V: TRBV9; CDR3: CASSVSARQGEKLFF; DNA: TGTGCCAGCAGCGTGTCTGCTCGACAGGGTGAAAAACTGTTTTTT
D: NA; J: TRBJ2-7; size: once; V: TRBV6-5; CDR3: CASIPGPSYEQYF; DNA: TGTGCCAGCATTCCCGGACCTTCCTACGAGCAGTACTTC
D: NA; J: TRBJ1-2; size: NA; V: TRBV7-2; CDR3: CASRVQGSYGYTF; DNA: TGTGCCAGCAGAGTTCAAGGCAGCTATGGCTACACCTTC
D: NA; J: TRBJ1-1; size: NA; V: TRBV9; CDR3: CASSSHVGVEAFF; DNA: TGTGCCAGCAGCTCGCATGTGGGGGTAGAAGCTTTCTTT
D: TRBD1; J: TRBJ1-2; size: NA; V: TRBV7-9; CDR3: CASSSRTGAGGYTF; DNA: TGTGCCAGCAGCTCAAGGACAGGGGCCGGAGGCTACACCTTC
D: NA; J: TRBJ1-2; size: few; V: TRBV5-4; CDR3: CASSLDPNYGYTF; DNA: TGTGCCAGCAGCTTGGACCCTAACTATGGCTACACCTTC
D: NA; J: TRBJ1-1; size: NA; V: TRBV20-1; CDR3: CSASRGEEAFF; DNA: TGCAGTGCTAGTAGGGGTGAGGAAGCTTTCTTT
D: NA; J: TRBJ1-3; size: NA; V: TRBV6-5; CDR3: CASSYSKQGGGNTIYF; DNA: TGTGCCAGCAGTTACTCGAAACAGGGAGGAGGAAACACCATATATTTT
D: TRBD1; J: TRBJ1-1; size: NA; V: TRBV5-1; CDR3: CASSSNSGGTEAFF; DNA: TGCGCCAGCAGCTCTAATTCAGGGGGCACTGAAGCTTTCTTT
D: NA; J: TRBJ1-1; size: NA; V: TRBV18; CDR3: CASSPQGRLGTEAFF; DNA: TGTGCCAGCTCACCCCAGGGGCGGTTGGGCACTGAAGCTTTCTTT
D: NA; J: TRBJ1-5; size: NA; V: TRBV24-1; CDR3: CATSGDRNLYNQPQHF; DNA: TGTGCCACCAGTGGCGACAGAAATTTATACAATCAGCCCCAGCATTTT
D: NA; J: TRBJ1-5; size: few; V: TRBV5-4; CDR3: CASSSGLDGNQPQHF; DNA: TGTGCCAGCAGCTCGGGACTCGATGGCAATCAGCCCCAGCATTTT
D: TRBD1; J: TRBJ2-2; size: NA; V: TRBV6-2/TRBV6-3; CDR3: CASSYEGANTGELFF; DNA: TGTGCCAGCAGTTACGAGGGGGCTAACACCGGGGAGCTGTTTTTT
D: NA; J: TRBJ1-3; size: few; V: TRBV13; CDR3: CASSLAEFGNTIYF; DNA: TGTGCCAGCAGCTTAGCGGAGTTCGGAAACACCATATATTTT
D: NA; J: TRBJ1-1; size: NA; V: TRBV29-1; CDR3: CSAQVHEAFF; DNA: TGCAGCGCACAGGTACATGAAGCTTTCTTT
D: NA; J: TRBJ1-6; size: NA; V: TRBV5-3; CDR3: CARSGAGRSYNSPLHF; DNA: TGTGCCAGAAGCGGGGCGGGGAGGTCCTATAATTCACCCCTCCACTTT
D: NA; J: TRBJ1-4; size: NA; V: TRBV7-9; CDR3: CASSFSEKLFF; DNA: TGTGCCAGCAGCTTCAGCGAAAAACTGTTTTTT
D: TRBD1; J: TRBJ1-1; size: NA; V: TRBV5-1; CDR3: CASSGTGWDTEAFF; DNA: TGCGCCAGCAGCGGGACAGGGTGGGACACTGAAGCTTTCTTT
D: NA; J: TRBJ1-1; size: NA; V: TRBV7-9; CDR3: CASSLLELAEAFF; DNA: TGTGCCAGCAGCTTACTCGAGCTGGCTGAAGCTTTCTTT
D: NA; J: TRBJ2-7; size: NA; V: TRBV14; CDR3: CASSHVGEQYF; DNA: TGTGCCAGCAGCCATGTGGGCGAGCAGTACTTC
D: NA; J: TRBJ1-5; size: NA; V: TRBV6-5; CDR3: CASCWRRQPQHF; DNA: TGTGCCAGCTGTTGGAGGCGACAGCCCCAGCATTTT
D: NA; J: TRBJ1-5; size: NA; V: TRBV28; CDR3: CASSLPWGGNQPQHF; DNA: TGTGCCAGCAGTTTACCGTGGGGGGGCAATCAGCCCCAGCATTTT
D: NA; J: TRBJ2-1; size: NA; V: TRBV27; CDR3: CASSLDPSSYNEQFF; DNA: TGTGCCAGCAGCCTCGACCCAAGCTCCTACAATGAGCAGTTCTTC
D: TRBD2; J: TRBJ2-7; size: NA; V: TRBV10-2; CDR3: CASRVPSGISYEQYF; DNA: TGCGCCAGCCGTGTGCCTAGCGGGATCTCCTACGAGCAGTACTTC
D: NA; J: TRBJ1-1; size: NA; V: TRBV18; CDR3: CASSPVGGMNTEAFF; DNA: TGTGCCAGCTCACCGGTTGGGGGCATGAACACTGAAGCTTTCTTT
D: NA; J: TRBJ2-4; size: few; V: TRBV6-2/TRBV6-3; CDR3: CASSWELRDLNIQYF; DNA: TGTGCCAGCAGTTGGGAACTCCGGGACTTAAACATTCAGTACTTC
D: NA; J: TRBJ1-4; size: NA; V: TRBV30; CDR3: CAWSVGVEKLFF; DNA: TGTGCCTGGAGTGTAGGGGTTGAAAAACTGTTTTTT
D: NA; J: TRBJ1-2; size: NA; V: TRBV5-1; CDR3: CASSPRTDTNYGYTF; DNA: TGCGCCAGCAGCCCCCGGACGGATACTAACTATGGCTACACCTTC
D: TRBD1; J: TRBJ1-4; size: NA; V: TRBV24-1; CDR3: CATSDTDESGTGFEKLFF; DNA: TGTGCCACCAGTGACACAGACGAGTCCGGGACAGGGTTCGAAAAACTGTTTTTT
D: TRBD1; J: TRBJ1-5; size: NA; V: TRBV27; CDR3: CARLTGGHQPQHF; DNA: TGTGCCAGGCTGACAGGGGGCCATCAGCCCCAGCATTTT
D: NA; J: TRBJ1-1; size: NA; V: TRBV5-4; CDR3: CASSSEGGYSEAFF; DNA: TGTGCCAGCAGCTCGGAAGGAGGATACAGTGAAGCTTTCTTT
D: NA; J: TRBJ2-5; size: NA; V: TRBV6-5; CDR3: CASSRQETQYF; DNA: TGTGCCAGTTCGAGGCAAGAGACCCAGTACTTC
D: NA; J: TRBJ1-2; size: once; V: TRBV3-1/TRBV3-2; CDR3: CASSQVDGYTF; DNA: TGTGCCAGCAGCCAAGTTGATGGCTACACCTTC
D: NA; J: TRBJ2-1; size: NA; V: TRBV15; CDR3: CATSRDLGDFPYNEQFF; DNA: TGTGCCACCAGCAGAGATCTTGGGGATTTCCCCTACAATGAGCAGTTCTTC
D: TRBD2; J: TRBJ2-7; size: few; V: TRBV10-3; CDR3: CAISELGLAVSAEQYF; DNA: TGTGCCATCAGTGAGCTGGGACTAGCCGTCTCTGCCGAGCAGTACTTC
D: NA; J: TRBJ1-4; size: few; V: TRBV21-1; CDR3: CASSQGFKGATNEKLFF; DNA: TGTGCCAGCAGCCAAGGCTTTAAGGGGGCAACTAATGAAAAACTGTTTTTT
D: TRBD2; J: TRBJ2-7; size: NA; V: TRBV7-8; CDR3: CASSSKVGLAGPYEQYF; DNA: TGTGCCAGCAGCTCCAAAGTGGGACTAGCGGGTCCCTACGAGCAGTACTTC
D: TRBD1; J: TRBJ1-4; size: NA; V: TRBV27; CDR3: CASSSDPGTGDEKLFF; DNA: TGTGCCAGCAGTTCCGATCCCGGGACAGGGGATGAAAAACTGTTTTTT
D: NA; J: TRBJ1-5; size: NA; V: TRBV24-1; CDR3: CATSDTQSPRKPQHF; DNA: TGTGCCACCAGTGACACACAGTCACCTCGTAAGCCCCAGCATTTT
D: TRBD2; J: TRBJ2-2; size: NA; V: TRBV18; CDR3: CASSPSKAGDGELFF; DNA: TGTGCCAGCTCACCAAGTAAAGCGGGAGATGGGGAGCTGTTTTTT
D: NA; J: TRBJ1-2; size: NA; V: TRBV4-1; CDR3: CASSQGNYRGAAGYTF; DNA: TGCGCCAGCAGCCAAGGAAATTACCGGGGGGCGGCTGGCTACACCTTC
D: NA; J: TRBJ1-1; size: NA; V: TRBV21-1; CDR3: CASSTRDRIYMNTEAFF; DNA: TGTGCCAGCAGCACGCGGGACAGGATATACATGAACACTGAAGCTTTCTTT
D: NA; J: TRBJ2-1; size: few; V: TRBV24-1; CDR3: CATSAVNGINEQFF; DNA: TGTGCCACCAGCGCAGTGAACGGGATTAATGAGCAGTTCTTC
D: NA; J: TRBJ1-1; size: NA; V: TRBV6-1; CDR3: CASSDAGRGTEAFF; DNA: TGTGCCAGCAGTGATGCAGGGAGAGGCACTGAAGCTTTCTTT
D: TRBD1; J: TRBJ2-2; size: NA; V: TRBV24-1; CDR3: CATSEQGAGELFF; DNA: TGTGCCACCAGTGAACAGGGGGCCGGGGAGCTGTTTTTT
D: TRBD2; J: TRBJ2-5; size: NA; V: TRBV7-8; CDR3: CASSPAGVFETQYF; DNA: TGTGCCAGCAGCCCAGCGGGAGTTTTTGAGACCCAGTACTTC
D: NA; J: TRBJ2-2; size: NA; V: TRBV5-5; CDR3: CASSSYTGELFF; DNA: TGTGCCAGCAGCAGTTACACCGGGGAGCTGTTTTTT
D: NA; J: TRBJ1-1; size: NA; V: TRBV2; CDR3: CASSETRRNTEAFF; DNA: TGTGCCAGCAGTGAAACCAGGAGAAACACTGAAGCTTTCTTT
D: TRBD1; J: TRBJ2-1; size: NA; V: TRBV5-1; CDR3: CASSRQGNEQFF; DNA: TGCGCCAGCAGCAGACAGGGGAATGAGCAGTTCTTC